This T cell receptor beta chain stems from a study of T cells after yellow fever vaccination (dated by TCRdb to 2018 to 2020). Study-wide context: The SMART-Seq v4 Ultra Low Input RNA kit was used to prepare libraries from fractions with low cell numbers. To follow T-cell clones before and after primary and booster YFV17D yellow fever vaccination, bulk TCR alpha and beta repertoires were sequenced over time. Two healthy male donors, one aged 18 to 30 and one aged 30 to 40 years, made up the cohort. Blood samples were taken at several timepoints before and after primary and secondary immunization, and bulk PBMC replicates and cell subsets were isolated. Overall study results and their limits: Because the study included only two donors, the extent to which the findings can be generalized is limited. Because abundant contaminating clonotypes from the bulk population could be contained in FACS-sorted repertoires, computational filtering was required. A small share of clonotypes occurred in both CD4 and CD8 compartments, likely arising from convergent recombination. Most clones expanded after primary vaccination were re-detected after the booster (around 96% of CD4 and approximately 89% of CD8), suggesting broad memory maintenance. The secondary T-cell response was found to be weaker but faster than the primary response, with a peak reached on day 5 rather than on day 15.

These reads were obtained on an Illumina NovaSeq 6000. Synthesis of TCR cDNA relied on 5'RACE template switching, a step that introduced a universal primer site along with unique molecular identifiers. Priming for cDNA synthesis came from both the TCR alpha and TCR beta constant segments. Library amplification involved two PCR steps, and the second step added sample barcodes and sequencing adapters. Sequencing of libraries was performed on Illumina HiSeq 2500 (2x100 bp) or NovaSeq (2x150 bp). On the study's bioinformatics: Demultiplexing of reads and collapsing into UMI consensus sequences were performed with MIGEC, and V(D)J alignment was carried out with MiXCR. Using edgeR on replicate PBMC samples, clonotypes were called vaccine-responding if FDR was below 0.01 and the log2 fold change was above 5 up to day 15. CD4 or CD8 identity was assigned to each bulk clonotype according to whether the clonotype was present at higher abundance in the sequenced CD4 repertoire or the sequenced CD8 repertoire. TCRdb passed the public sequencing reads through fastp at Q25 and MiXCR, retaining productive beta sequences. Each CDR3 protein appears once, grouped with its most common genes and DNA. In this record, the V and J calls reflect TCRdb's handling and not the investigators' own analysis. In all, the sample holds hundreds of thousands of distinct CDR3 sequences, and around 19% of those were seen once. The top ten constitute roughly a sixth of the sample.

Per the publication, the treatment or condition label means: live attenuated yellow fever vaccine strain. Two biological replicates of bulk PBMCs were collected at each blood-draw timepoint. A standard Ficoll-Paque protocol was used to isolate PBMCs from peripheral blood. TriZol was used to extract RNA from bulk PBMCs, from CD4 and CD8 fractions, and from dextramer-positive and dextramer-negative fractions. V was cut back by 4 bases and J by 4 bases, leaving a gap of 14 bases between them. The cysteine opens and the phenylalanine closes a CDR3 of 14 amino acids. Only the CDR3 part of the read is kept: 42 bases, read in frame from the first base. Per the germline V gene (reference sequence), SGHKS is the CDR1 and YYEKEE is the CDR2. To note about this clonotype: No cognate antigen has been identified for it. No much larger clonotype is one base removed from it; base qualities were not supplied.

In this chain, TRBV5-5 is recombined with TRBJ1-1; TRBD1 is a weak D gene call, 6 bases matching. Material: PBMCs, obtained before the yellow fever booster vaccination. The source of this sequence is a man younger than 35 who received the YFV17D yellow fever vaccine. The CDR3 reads CASSVGGRGTEAFF. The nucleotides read TGTGCCAGCAGCGTGGGGGGGCGCGGCACTGAAGCTTTCTTT.